This T cell receptor (beta chain) came from a study of glioma-infiltrating T cells. Study results and caveats: Tissue and blood shared very few CDR3 sequences.

The CDR3 has 14 residues. Comments on this clonotype: Its antigen is currently unknown. One end of the junction varies from germline; a read error may be responsible.

Amplification of TCR alpha and beta CDR3 regions from RNA used iRepertoire nested multiplex PCR. Tissue mRNA or PBMC total RNA, roughly 85-450 ng, went into one-step reverse transcription and amplification. Via MiXCR, TCRdb re-called the multiplex PCR reads, giving one row per CDR3 protein. The sample yields around 100,000 distinct CDR3 sequences, roughly 30% seen once. The source material was glioma tissue, nonneoplastic brain tissue, or PBMCs (not recorded which). V usage is TRBV12-3 or TRBV12-4 and J usage is TRBJ1-1; D possibly corresponds to TRBD1 (5 bases). This receptor was taken from a human donor with low-grade glioma or glioblastoma, undergoing nonglioma brain surgery, or in good health (not recorded which). For the CDR3, the DNA is TGTGCCAGCAGACAGACGGGGGTGAACACTGGAGCTTTCTTT. Encoded protein: CASRQTGVNTGAFF.